A single sample gave rise to the 31 T cell receptor beta chains below, sequenced in a study of human T cells and chemical hapten exposure (dated by TCRdb to about 2021). The library was obtained by RACE. Data came from a NextSeq 500. TCRdb's own reprocessing of the public reads used fastp at Q25 and MiXCR and kept productive beta chains. Rows with a matching CDR3 protein are joined into one entry that keeps the most common DNA and genes. A total of tens of thousands of distinct CDR3 sequences appear in this sample, about 9.4% of them only once. Clones ranked in the top ten supply roughly 7% of the sample. Sample time point, as interpreted from the label and publication: patch test 2, 6 weeks after DPC sensitization. This specimen's treatment or condition label, per the study, means: therapeutic diphenylcyclopropenone sensitization with weekly scalp DPC. This specimen was whole blood, taken in connection with sensitization to the hapten diphenylcyclopropenone (DPC). These receptors were obtained from a woman aged 45 to 65 with alopecia areata. Some clones in this sample may be carry-over from other donors' samples.

In its sample, this clonotype was seen many times. This chain uses TRBV2 with TRBJ2-5, with D unresolved. The CDR3 is made up of 13 amino acids. Germline assignment: CDR1 SNHLY and CDR2 FYNNEI. V gave up 4 bases and J gave up 4 bases, with 10 bases separating them. The CDR3 spells CASSVWVGETQYF. DNA of the CDR3: TGTGCCAGCAGTGTGTGGGTTGGAGAGACCCAGTACTTC. The full variable domain, with the rest looked up from reference TRBV2 and TRBJ2-5, is EPEVTQTPSHQVTQMGQEVILRCVPISNHLYFYWYRQILGQKVEFLVSFYNNEISEKSEIFDDQFSVERPDGSNFTLKIRSTKLEDSAMYFCASSVWVGETQYFGPGTRLLVL.

This rearrangement joins TRBV3-1 to TRBJ2-7; D unresolved. CDR3 length: 15 amino acids. V gave up 1 base and J gave up 0 bases, with 10 bases separating them. Germline assignment: CDR1 LGHDT and CDR2 YNNKEL (reference sequence). The CDR3 nucleotides read TGTGCCAGCAGCCAAGGCCTACTAAACTCCTACGAGCAGTACTTC. Translated: CASSQGLLNSYEQYF.

The chain combines TRBV10-1 with TRBJ2-5; perhaps TRBD2 as D (5 bases). The ends were cut back, 5 bases at V and 3 bases at J, with 10 bases in the middle. The CDR3 length is 13 residues. CDR1 and CDR2 from the germline V gene are WNHNN and SYGVQD (reference sequence). In DNA form, the CDR3 reads TGCGCCAGCAGTCCAGGACTGAAAGAGACCCAGTACTTC. Translated, it gives CASSPGLKETQYF.

The table lists this clonotype with many counts. The CDR3 DNA reads as TGCAGCGTTGAGCAGGGGAACACTGAAGCTTTCTTT. Its translation: CSVEQGNTEAFF. This chain links TRBV29-1 with TRBJ1-1; weak D call: TRBD1 (5 bases). Germline CDR1 reads SQVTM; CDR2 reads ANQGSEA. This CDR3 spans 12 amino acids. V gave up 3 bases and J gave up 1 base, with 6 bases separating them.

The chain combines TRBV6-4 with TRBJ2-6; no firm D call. The CDR3 extends over 15 amino acids. With 2 bases removed from V and 0 bases from J, the gap between germline ends came to 5 bases. Germline V gene lookup returns CDR1 MRHNA and CDR2 SNTAGT. CDR3 amino acids: CASSDRDSGANVLTF. For the CDR3, the DNA is TGTGCCAGCAGTGACAGGGACTCTGGGGCCAACGTCCTGACTTTC.

V usage is TRBV19 and J usage is TRBJ2-1, with 7 positions matching TRBD2. The germline V gene has CDR1 LNHDA and CDR2 SQIVND (reference sequence). The CDR3 runs to 17 residues. Trimming took 3 bases from V and 7 from J; bases not matched to a gene: 15. This CDR3 is CASSIPLGGRVENEQFF. The CDR3 DNA is TGTGCCAGTAGTATTCCGCTGGGCGGGAGAGTAGAAAATGAGCAGTTCTTC.

This clonotype showed up just a few times. The chain employs TRBV29-1 and TRBJ2-5; D gene uncertain. V lost 4 bases and J 5 bases, leaving 8 bases between the germline ends. CDR3 length: 11 amino acids. The germline CDR1 and CDR2 sequences are SQVTM and ANQGSEA. CDR3 sequence reads: CSVVPGETQYF. For the CDR3, the DNA is TGCAGCGTTGTTCCTGGGGAGACCCAGTACTTC. Drawing the rest from reference TRBV29-1 and TRBJ2-5, the complete variable domain is SAVISQKPSRDICQRGTSLTIQCQVDSQVTMMFWYRQQPGQSLTLIATANQGSEATYESGFVIDKFPISRPNLTFSTLTVSNMSPEDSSIYLCSVVPGETQYFGPGTRLLVL.

In its sample, this clonotype was seen many times. The chain links TRBV5-6 to TRBJ2-5; TRBD2 aligns across 12 bases. This CDR3 contains 17 residues. Germline CDR1 is SGHDT and CDR2 is YYEEEE. V dropped 0 bases and J dropped 6; count of bases not matched to a gene: 9. This chain's CDR3 is CASSLVETSGSGKTQYF. DNA of the CDR3: TGTGCCAGCAGCTTGGTAGAGACTAGCGGGAGTGGGAAGACCCAGTACTTC.

V and J are TRBV28 and TRBJ1-1, with no clear D. The germline CDR1 and CDR2 sequences are MDHEN and SYDVKM. V was pared by 4 bases and J by 9 bases, with 18 bases between. The CDR3 is 14 residues long. CDR3 coding DNA: TGTGCCAGCAGTTCCCTTAGTCCTAGTAGCCAAGCTTTCTTT. Amino acid sequence: CASSSLSPSSQAFF.

This clonotype was seen many times. This chain links TRBV6-2 or TRBV6-3 with TRBJ2-6; 16 nucleotides line up with TRBD2. The CDR3 covers 21 residues. Per the germline V gene, CDR1 is MNHEY and CDR2 is SVGEGT. V lost 2 bases and J lost 2; bases outside the gene matches: 9. This chain's CDR3 is CASSYRGLAGGPSAGANVLTF. CDR3 DNA sequence: TGTGCCAGCAGTTACCGGGGACTAGCGGGAGGGCCTTCAGCTGGGGCCAACGTCCTGACTTTC.

This clonotype was detected many times. This chain joins TRBV20-1 and TRBJ1-1; no reliable D call. Between the trimmed V and J ends, which lost 5 bases and 1 base, there was a span of 11 bases. Germline-derived CDR1 and CDR2 are DFQATT and SNEGSKA (reference sequence). This CDR3 comprises 13 residues. CDR3 sequence (DNA): TGCAGTGCTCCGGGCCAAGCGAACACTGAAGCTTTCTTT. It translates to CSAPGQANTEAFF.

The sample holds many counts of this clonotype. This chain uses TRBV29-1 with TRBJ1-2, with D perhaps TRBD1 (5 bases). Germline values: CDR1 SQVTM, CDR2 ANQGSEA. V lost 4 bases and J 4 bases, leaving 10 bases between the germline ends. This CDR3 is built from 12 residues. This CDR3 is CSVVSGTYGYTF. The CDR3 bases are TGCAGCGTTGTATCCGGGACCTATGGCTACACCTTC.

This rearrangement joins TRBV6-5 to TRBJ1-1; perhaps TRBD1 as D (5 bases). The V end lost 0 bases, the J end lost 1 base, and 15 bases lay between the germline ends. The CDR3 loop spans 17 amino acids. In germline, CDR1 is MNHEY, CDR2 SVGAGI. Here the CDR3 reads CASSYSIGRQRNTEAFF. CDR3 sequence (DNA): TGTGCCAGCAGTTACTCGATTGGGAGACAGAGGAACACTGAAGCTTTCTTT.

This clonotype was detected a few times. CDR3 region: CASSGDRGKNPYTDTQYF. CDR3 sequence (DNA): TGTGCCAGCAGTGGCGACAGGGGCAAGAATCCCTACACAGATACGCAGTATTTT. The V call is TRBV6-1, the J call TRBJ2-3; TRBD1 matches 8 bases. After removal of 4 bases from V and 2 bases from J, the junction contained 14 bases not matched to a gene. Germline V gene sequence: CDR1 MNHNS, CDR2 SASEGT. The CDR3 has 18 amino acids.

Of note for this clonotype: A much larger clone lies one base from this, so it may be a read error. This chain links TRBV20-1 with TRBJ2-7; D is uncertain. The length of the CDR3 is 11 residues. Germline values: CDR1 DFQATT, CDR2 SNEGSKA (reference sequence). CDR3 region: CSARDYYKQYF. In nucleotides, the CDR3 is TGCAGTGCTAGAGACTACTACAAGCAGTACTTC.

This clonotype was detected ten times or more. The genes are TRBV12-3 or TRBV12-4 and TRBJ2-7, with 10 bases identical to TRBD2. The CDR3 totals 14 residues. J gave up 5 bases and V 5 bases, and 6 bases lay outside the gene matches. This chain's CDR3 is CASSKREGRHEQYF. In nucleotides, the CDR3 is TGTGCCAGCAGTAAGCGGGAGGGCCGCCACGAGCAGTACTTC.

The chain has TRBV18 and TRBJ1-5; D remains ambiguous. Trimming took off 5 bases at V and 5 bases at J, with 10 bases between the two ends. There are 13 residues in the CDR3. Germline CDR1 reads KGHSH; CDR2 reads LQKENI. CDR3 in amino acids: CASSFGRDQPQHF. The CDR3 coding sequence is TGTGCCAGCTCATTCGGACGGGATCAGCCCCAGCATTTT. The variable domain in full, with the rest retrieved from reference TRBV18 and TRBJ1-5, is NAGVMQNPRHLVRRRGQEARLRCSPMKGHSHVYWYRQLPEEGLKFMVYLQKENIIDESGMPKERFSAEFPKEGPSILRIQQVVRGDSAAYFCASSFGRDQPQHFGDGTRLSIL.

This clonotype came up once. V usage is TRBV10-3 and J usage is TRBJ2-7; TRBD2 agrees at 10 bases. Germline trimming cut 6 bases from V and 4 bases from J; bases unmatched to any gene: 9. The germline V gene has CDR1 ENHRY and CDR2 SYGVKD. The length of the CDR3 is 15 residues. CDR3 region: CAIRDSGRPPYEQYF. CDR3 bases: TGTGCCATCAGGGATAGCGGGAGGCCCCCTTACGAGCAGTACTTC.

The chain combines TRBV20-1 with TRBJ2-3; D remains ambiguous. The V and J ends lost 4 bases and 3 bases respectively, with 8 bases between them. Per the germline V gene, CDR1 is DFQATT and CDR2 is SNEGSKA (reference sequence). The CDR3 totals 12 residues. CDR3 sequence reads: CSAKPTTDTQYF. Written as DNA, the CDR3 is TGCAGTGCTAAACCCACTACAGATACGCAGTATTTT.

This clonotype was seen repeatedly, ten times or more. The V and J genes are TRBV6-6 and TRBJ1-2; D gene uncertain. This CDR3 is built from 11 residues. The germline V gene has CDR1 MNHNY and CDR2 SVGAGI (reference sequence). The V end was cut by 8 bases, the J end by 7 bases, with 11 bases between. CDR3 amino acids: CASGMLGGYTF. CDR3 sequence (DNA): TGTGCCAGCGGCATGTTAGGTGGCTACACCTTC.

This clonotype was picked up many times. The J gene is TRBJ2-5, the V gene TRBV11-2; 7 bases map to TRBD1. The germline V gene has CDR1 SGHAT and CDR2 FQNNGV. Germline trimming cut 5 bases from V and 3 bases from J; bases unmatched to any gene: 12. The CDR3 is 16 residues long. This CDR3 is CASSPTDRVREETQYF. The DNA for the CDR3 is TGTGCCAGCAGCCCAACAGACAGGGTTAGGGAAGAGACCCAGTACTTC.

Only a few counts were recorded for this clonotype. This chain connects TRBV6-1 to TRBJ1-1; no clear D gene. CDR1 is MNHNS and CDR2 is SASEGT in the germline V gene. Trimming removed 10 bases from V and 6 bases from J, with 15 bases in between. CDR3 length equals 12 residues. The CDR3 reads CATMRREAEAFF. The CDR3 DNA sequence: TGTGCCACCATGCGGCGTGAGGCTGAAGCTTTCTTT.

This clonotype was counted ten times or more. This sequence joins TRBV10-3 and TRBJ1-5; D ambiguous. Germline V gene lookup returns CDR1 ENHRY and CDR2 SYGVKD. The CDR3 loop spans 15 amino acids. V lost 0 bases and J lost 7, with 13 bases in between. CDR3 sequence (DNA): TGTGCCATCAGTGAGTCTACGGTTATGGGGCAGCCCCAGCATTTT. Translated: CAISESTVMGQPQHF.

A few counts support this clonotype. V gene TRBV7-2 combines with J gene TRBJ1-5; tentative D call: TRBD1 (5 bases). This CDR3 contains 12 residues. The germline V and J ends were trimmed by 4 bases and 8 bases, with 9 bases remaining between them. Germline V lookup: CDR1 SGHTA, CDR2 FQGNSA. The chain's CDR3 is CASSSPREPQHF. CDR3 nucleotide sequence: TGTGCCAGCAGCTCCCCCAGGGAGCCCCAGCATTTT.

The sample holds many counts of this clonotype. The chain combines TRBV5-1 with TRBJ2-2; D tentatively reads TRBD1 or TRBD2 (6 bases each). Trimming stripped 3 bases from V and 7 bases from J, with 10 bases between. Germline V lookup: CDR1 SGHRS, CDR2 YFSETQ. CDR3 length: 13 amino acids. CDR3 amino acids: CASSSGALGELFF. CDR3 DNA: TGCGCCAGCAGCTCGGGGGCGCTCGGGGAGCTGTTTTTT.

This clonotype came up a few times. This sequence joins TRBV7-2 and TRBJ1-5; no reliable D call. This CDR3 is 14 amino acids long. The germline V and J ends were trimmed by 1 base and 5 bases, with 9 bases remaining between them. Germline CDR1 reads SGHTA; CDR2 reads FQGNSA. The CDR3 sequence is CASSLVGGDQPQHF. As DNA, the CDR3 is TGTGCCAGCAGCTTAGTAGGCGGGGATCAGCCCCAGCATTTT.

This clonotype occurred many times. The CDR3 spells CASSSSGLPDNEQFF. The CDR3 DNA is TGTGCCAGCAGCTCTAGCGGGTTACCCGACAATGAGCAGTTCTTC. The rearrangement joins TRBV11-3 to TRBJ2-1, with 8 nucleotides matching TRBD2. Trimming removed 4 bases from V and 5 bases from J; junction bases left unmatched: 7. Germline V lookup: CDR1 SGHNT, CDR2 YENEEA. This CDR3 is built from 15 residues.

This clonotype was observed at least ten times. The gene calls are TRBV6-1 and TRBJ2-1; D unclear. The CDR3 has 14 residues. V was cut by 1 base and J by 3 bases, with 7 bases left in between. The V gene's germline CDR1 is MNHNS and CDR2 SASEGT. The CDR3 loop is CASSEGPSYNEQFF. Here the CDR3 DNA reads TGTGCCAGCAGTGAAGGTCCGAGCTACAATGAGCAGTTCTTC.

For this clonotype: A much larger clone differs from this one at a single base, so this may be a read error. The chain is built from TRBV29-1 and TRBJ1-1; no reliable D call. The CDR3 spans 13 residues. Per germline, CDR1 SQVTM and CDR2 ANQGSEA. In DNA, the CDR3 is TGCGGCGTTGAAAGTCGGTTGAACACTGAAGCTTTCTTT. This codes for CGVESRLNTEAFF.

This clonotype was counted only a few times. The chain carries TRBV20-1 and TRBJ2-7; 10 bases map to TRBD2. V shed 8 bases, J shed 7 bases, and the junction held 11 bases outside the gene matches. CDR3 length: 13 residues. CDR1 is DFQATT and CDR2 is SNEGSKA in the germline V gene (reference sequence). Here the CDR3 DNA reads TGCAGTTCAGAGCGGGAGGGCCAGGGTGAGCAGTACTTC. It encodes CSSEREGQGEQYF.

This clonotype was detected many times. V gene TRBV6-2 or TRBV6-3 combines with J gene TRBJ1-2; D gene ambiguous. This CDR3 is 13 amino acids long. Trimming stripped 0 bases from V and 4 bases from J, with 6 bases between. Germline CDR1 MNHEY, CDR2 SVGEGT. CDR3 loop: CASSYSSVYGYTF. DNA for the CDR3: TGTGCCAGCAGTTACTCGTCCGTCTATGGCTACACCTTC.